These 10 T cell receptor beta chains were all obtained from the same sample, sequenced in a study of sequential checkpoint blockade in melanoma. Sequencing used immunoSEQ multiplex PCR; TCRdb keeps in-frame clones, though not all of them. This sample has around 21,000 clones, with roughly 82% found just once. Described treatment: randomized to nivolumab then ipilimumab (arm A) or the reverse (arm B). The sample was CD8+ T cells sorted from blood (inferred from file names), taken from a patient given nivolumab and ipilimumab in sequence. The source is a human donor with melanoma.

The chain couples TRBV9 to TRBJ2-2; 11 bases map to TRBD2. V shed 3 bases and J 0 bases; nucleotides not matched to a gene: 10. This CDR3 is 19 amino acids long. Germline V CDR1 and CDR2: SGDLS, YYNGEE. The CDR3 spells CASSAMTSGENSNTGELFF. In DNA form, the CDR3 reads TGTGCCAGCAGCGCGATGACTAGCGGGGAAAACTCGAACACCGGGGAGCTGTTTTTT.

V and J are TRBV27 and TRBJ1-2; D is uncertain. Germline CDR1 and CDR2: MNHEY and SMNVEV (reference sequence). The CDR3 is 14 amino acids. V lost 3 bases and J 6 bases, leaving 14 bases between the germline ends. CDR3 in amino acids: CASSFAGSPNGYTF. CDR3 bases: TGTGCCAGCAGTTTTGCCGGTTCCCCGAATGGCTACACCTTC.

The V and J genes are TRBV7-6 and TRBJ1-6; no reliable D call. From germline, CDR1 is SGHVS and CDR2 FNYEAQ. This CDR3 is built from 18 residues. Trimming removed 2 bases at V and 0 bases at J, with 14 bases between. CDR3 loop: CASSLRSLGSSYNSPLHF. The CDR3 coding sequence is TGTGCCAGCAGCTTAAGGTCTTTAGGGAGCTCCTATAATTCACCCCTCCACTTT.

The chain uses TRBV7-6 and TRBJ2-7; 9 bases agree with TRBD1. J was trimmed by 0 bases and V by 1 base; bases with no gene match: 7. The V gene's germline CDR1 is SGHVS and CDR2 FNYEAQ. The CDR3 extends over 17 amino acids. The CDR3 protein is CASSLEAGTGSSYEQYF. The CDR3 nucleotides are TGTGCCAGCAGCTTAGAAGCCGGGACAGGGAGCTCCTACGAGCAGTACTTC.

The chain is built from TRBV13 and TRBJ2-7; no definite D call. V lost 5 bases and J lost 7, with 9 bases in between. This CDR3 spans 11 amino acids. Germline CDR1 reads PRHDT; CDR2 reads FYEKMQ (reference sequence). CDR3 protein: CASSPSGEQYF. The CDR3 DNA reads TGTGCCAGCAGCCCATCCGGGGAGCAGTACTTC.

V usage is TRBV7-6 and J usage is TRBJ1-2; D is possibly TRBD1 (5 bases). Trimming took off 3 bases at V and 4 bases at J, with 15 bases between the two ends. Per the germline V gene, CDR1 is SGHVS and CDR2 is FNYEAQ. There are 15 residues in the CDR3. The CDR3 region is CASSFNKGSFYGYTF. The CDR3 region has the DNA TGTGCCAGCAGCTTTAACAAGGGGTCCTTCTATGGCTACACCTTC.

The rearrangement joins TRBV5-5 to TRBJ2-7; 10 bases fit TRBD2. CDR1 is SGHKS, CDR2 YYEKEE, per germline (reference sequence). There are 13 residues in the CDR3. Losses at the gene ends were 4 bases for V and 5 bases for J; bases not matched to a gene: 3. CDR3 coding DNA: TGTGCCAGCAGCCCCGGACTAGCGGACGAGCAGTACTTC. It encodes CASSPGLADEQYF.

This clone was observed once. The chain carries TRBV10-3 and TRBJ2-7, with 10 positions matching TRBD2. CDR1 is ENHRY and CDR2 is SYGVKD in the germline V gene. V was pared by 5 bases and J by 0 bases, with 13 bases of the junction left unmatched. This CDR3 region has 18 residues. The DNA for the CDR3 is TGTGCCATCAGTAAGGGTGGGACAGCGGGGGGGCCCTCCTACGAGCAGTACTTC. This sequence encodes CAISKGGTAGGPSYEQYF.

This chain joins TRBV6-4 and TRBJ2-1; 12 bases line up with TRBD2. This CDR3 has 16 residues. J gave up 4 bases and V 4 bases, and 5 bases lay outside the gene matches. Germline-derived CDR1 and CDR2 are MRHNA and SNTAGT. The CDR3 region has the DNA TGTGCCAGCAGTGCTAGCGGGGGGGAGTCGTACAATGAGCAGTTCTTC. It encodes CASSASGGESYNEQFF.

The chain has TRBV27 and TRBJ2-1, with TRBD2 identical over 11 bases. Per the germline V gene, CDR1 is MNHEY and CDR2 is SMNVEV (reference sequence). The junction had 22 bases not matched to a gene; V was cut back by 1 base and J by 5 bases. The CDR3 totals 22 residues. The CDR3 here is CASSLFVFRVAGGFFGNNEQFF. In DNA, the CDR3 is TGTGCCAGCAGTTTATTCGTCTTCCGGGTAGCGGGGGGGTTCTTTGGGAACAATGAGCAGTTCTTC.